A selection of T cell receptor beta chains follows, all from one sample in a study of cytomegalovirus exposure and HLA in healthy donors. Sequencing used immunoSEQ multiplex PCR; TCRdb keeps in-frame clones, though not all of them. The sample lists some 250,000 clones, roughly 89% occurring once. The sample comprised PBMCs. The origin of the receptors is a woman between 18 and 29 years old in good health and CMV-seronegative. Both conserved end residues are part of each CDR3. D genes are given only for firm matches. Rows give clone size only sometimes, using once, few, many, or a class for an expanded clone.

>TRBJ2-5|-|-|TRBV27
TGTGCCAGCAGTTCCGCAGGGCGTGAGGAGACCCAGTACTTC
CASSSAGREETQYF
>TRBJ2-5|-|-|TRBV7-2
TGTGCCAGCAGCTTAGGGACTGGACAGCAAGAGACCCAGTACTTC
CASSLGTGQQETQYF
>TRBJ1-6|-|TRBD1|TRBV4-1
TGCGCCAGCAGCCAGGACAGGGCCGGTAATTCACCCCTCCACTTT
CASSQDRAGNSPLHF
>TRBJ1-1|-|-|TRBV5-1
TGCGCCAGCAGCACAGAGGGTGGTACTGAAGCTTTCTTT
CASSTEGGTEAFF
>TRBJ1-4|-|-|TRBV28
TGTGCCACGGACCGCAGGGCCGGTGTGGCTAATGAAAAACTGTTTTTT
CATDRRAGVANEKLFF
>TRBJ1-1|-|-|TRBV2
TGTGCCAGCAGTCCCCTCACAGGAATGACTGAAGCTTTCTTT
CASSPLTGMTEAFF
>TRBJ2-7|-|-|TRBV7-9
TGTGCCAGCAGCTTAAGTCTATACGAGCAGTACTTC
CASSLSLYEQYF
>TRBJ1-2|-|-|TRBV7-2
TGTGCCAGCAGCTTCCAGGGGCGAGGATATGGCTACACCTTC
CASSFQGRGYGYTF
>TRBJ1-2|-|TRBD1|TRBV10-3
TGTGCCATCAGTGAGCCGGACAGGTATTACTATGGCTACACCTTC
CAISEPDRYYYGYTF
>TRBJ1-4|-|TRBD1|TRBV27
TGTGCCAGCAGTTTCACTCGGACAGGGGAGATTGAAAAACTGTTTTTT
CASSFTRTGEIEKLFF
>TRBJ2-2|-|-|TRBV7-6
TGTGCCAGCAGCTTGCGGGCCGACGAAAGGGAGCTGTTTTTT
CASSLRADERELFF
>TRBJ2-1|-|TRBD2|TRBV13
TGTGCCAGCAGCTTAGGCCGCGGGGGGGCCTACAATGAGCAGTTCTTC
CASSLGRGGAYNEQFF
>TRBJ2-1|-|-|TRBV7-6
TGTGCCAGCAGCCCCCTTATAACGCAGGGGAGCTCCTACAATGAGCAGTTCTTC
CASSPLITQGSSYNEQFF
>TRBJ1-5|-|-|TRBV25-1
TGTGCCAGCACCCCTACAGGTTTCAATCAGCCCCAGCATTTT
CASTPTGFNQPQHF
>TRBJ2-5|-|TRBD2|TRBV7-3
TGTGCCAGCAGCCCCCGCGGGGGTGAGACCCAGTACTTC
CASSPRGGETQYF
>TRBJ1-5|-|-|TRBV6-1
TGTGCCAGCAGTGATTACGAGGGAATCAGTTGGCCCCAGCATTTT
CASSDYEGISWPQHF
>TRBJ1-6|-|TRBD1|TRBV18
TGTGCCAGCTCAAAGAGACAGGGTAATGATTCACCCCTCCACTTT
CASSKRQGNDSPLHF
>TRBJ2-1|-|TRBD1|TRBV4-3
TGCGCCAGCAGCCAAGGGACAGGGGGCTACAATGAGCAGTTCTTC
CASSQGTGGYNEQFF
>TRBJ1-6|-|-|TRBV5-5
TGTGCCAGCAGGGCAACCGGGACTGATTATTCACCCCTCCACTTT
CASRATGTDYSPLHF
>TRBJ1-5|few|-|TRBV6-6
TGTGCGGGGGGGCGGAGCAATCAGCCCCAGCATTTT
CAGGRSNQPQHF
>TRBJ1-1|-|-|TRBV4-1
TGCGCCAGCAGCCATGTGGCAAAGGGGCCTTACACTGAAGCTTTCTTT
CASSHVAKGPYTEAFF
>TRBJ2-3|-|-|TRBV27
TGTGCCAGCAGTTTATCTAGTTGGGCCACAGATACGCAGTATTTT
CASSLSSWATDTQYF